This TCR beta chain was sequenced in a study of T cell responses to AZD1222 COVID-19 vaccine. Study background: Second-dose recipients at about 4 or about 12 weeks were treated as one pooled group.

Germline CDR1 reads ENHRY; CDR2 reads SYGVKD. Trimming stripped 7 bases from V and 9 bases from J, with 18 bases between. The CDR3 has 13 residues. The data were produced by immunoSEQ multiplex PCR, yet TCRdb's version contains in-frame clones alone and is incomplete. The table records 180,000 or so clones, 93% of them present only once. With respect to this clone: Its antigen is undetermined.

Study-wide points: Repertoires were obtained only post-peak T cell response. Clonal diversity was possibly underestimated, and the donors were mostly white British, with more females. Regions 160-218 and 743-854 held dominance among vaccine-associated CD4 TCRs, which spanned spike.

The sample here was peripheral blood, taken on day 0 of AZD1222 vaccination. The genes are TRBV10-3 and TRBJ1-1; TRBD1 might be the D (5 bases). This TCR was sampled from an adult in good health. The CDR3 DNA reads as TGTGCCATCAAAATGGGGGAACTTGAACAAGCTTTCTTT. This codes for CAIKMGELEQAFF.